The sequence of this T cell receptor beta chain was determined in a study of CD8 T cells in Susac syndrome. Background on the study: Sequenced Susac syndrome patients included more than five with clinically active disease and fewer than 10 in remission.

An amount of RNA that ranged from about 0.45 to 1 ug was reverse transcribed with random hexamers. The method of amplification for TCR beta CDR3 was immunoSEQ multiplex PCR, covering 54 Vbeta and 13 Jbeta. TCRdb reprocessed the immunoSEQ multiplex PCR reads via MiXCR and lists one record per CDR3 protein. Of about 240,000 distinct CDR3 sequences listed, almost 97% are singletons. Germline loops: CDR1 LGHNA, CDR2 YNFKEQ. Trimming cost V 1 base and J 3 bases, with 12 bases left between them. This CDR3 contains 15 residues. The TCR originated in a human donor with Susac syndrome. The sample was CD4+ T cells from PBMCs. The chain combines TRBV4-2 with TRBJ1-2, with D unresolved. The CDR3 DNA reads TGTGCCAGCAGCCAAGCCTCGATAGGTGACTATGGCTACACCTTC. This gives the protein CASSQASIGDYGYTF.